These 30 T cell receptor beta chains came from one sample sequenced in a study of T-cell memory formation after mild COVID-19. One entry per CDR3 protein results from TCRdb running MiXCR on the 5' RACE reads. The sample lists 190,000 or so distinct CDR3 sequences, about 20% seen once, with roughly 24% in the top ten. Sequenced material: PBMCs or a T cell subset sorted from them (not recorded which). These receptor sequences come from an adult woman who had mild COVID-19 (a few samples of this study predate the infection). Cell type and time point are not known.

This clonotype was observed a handful of times. V and J are TRBV29-1 and TRBJ2-1; 7 nucleotides match TRBD1. The CDR3 contains 15 residues. V shed 1 base, J shed 2 bases, and the junction held 5 bases outside the gene matches. Per germline, CDR1 SQVTM and CDR2 ANQGSEA. CDR3 DNA sequence: TGCAGCGTTGAAGTGGGGGACAGCCCCTACAATGAGCAGTTCTTC. Amino acid sequence: CSVEVGDSPYNEQFF.

The chain uses TRBV3-1 and TRBJ2-3; D uncertain. CDR1 is LGHDT and CDR2 is YNNKEL in the germline V gene (reference sequence). Trimming stripped 1 base from V and 4 bases from J, with 9 bases between. The CDR3 runs 14 residues. The CDR3 DNA follows: TGTGCCAGCAGCCAAGCAGACCGAGCAGATACGCAGTATTTT. This gives the protein CASSQADRADTQYF.

The chain employs TRBV15 and TRBJ2-6, with D perhaps matching TRBD1 (5 bases). CDR3 length equals 18 residues. Per the germline V gene, CDR1 is LNHNV and CDR2 is YYDKDF (reference sequence). The V gene lost 3 bases and the J gene lost 0 bases, with 15 bases spanning the gap. The CDR3 is CATSSLMATVSGANVLTF. In DNA, the CDR3 is TGTGCCACCAGCAGCCTAATGGCGACAGTCTCTGGGGCCAACGTCCTGACTTTC. The variable domain in full, with the rest retrieved from reference TRBV15 and TRBJ2-6, is DAMVIQNPRYQVTQFGKPVTLSCSQTLNHNVMYWYQQKSSQAPKLLFHYYDKDFNNEADTPDNFQSRRPNTSFCFLDIRSPGLGDTAMYLCATSSLMATVSGANVLTFGAGSRLTVL.

The V and J genes are TRBV20-1 and TRBJ2-3, with a tentative D call TRBD1 (5 bases). Germline V gives CDR1 DFQATT, CDR2 SNEGSKA (reference sequence). Trimming stripped 2 bases from V and 5 bases from J, with 8 bases between. The CDR3 length is 12 residues. The CDR3 loop reads CSARNRLDTQYF. As DNA, the CDR3 is TGCAGTGCTAGAAACAGGTTAGATACGCAGTATTTT.

The chain has TRBV6-1 and TRBJ1-1; a weak D match, TRBD1 (6 bases). Germline V gene data show CDR1 as MNHNS and CDR2 as SASEGT. The CDR3 length is 13 residues. The ends were cut back, 6 bases at V and 1 base at J, with 9 bases in the middle. The CDR3 DNA reads as TGTGCCAGCAGAGTGGGACAGAACACTGAAGCTTTCTTT. This translates into CASRVGQNTEAFF.

This clonotype has just a few counts. V usage is TRBV5-1 and J usage is TRBJ2-7; D might be TRBD1 (6 bases). CDR1 SGHRS and CDR2 YFSETQ come from the germline V gene. With 8 bases removed from V and 2 bases from J, the gap between germline ends came to 14 bases. The CDR3 has 13 residues. As DNA, the CDR3 is TGCGCCAGTGGACAGCTTGACCCCTACGAGCAGTACTTC. It specifies CASGQLDPYEQYF.

The gene calls are TRBV15 and TRBJ2-1, with TRBD2 as a possible D gene (6 bases). This CDR3 region has 19 residues. Germline CDR1 and CDR2: LNHNV and YYDKDF (reference sequence). V dropped 3 bases and J dropped 0 bases, with 21 bases sitting between them. DNA of the CDR3: TGTGCCACCAGCAGGGTAAAAAGCTCTAGCGACTTCTCCTACAATGAGCAGTTCTTC. Translating gives CATSRVKSSSDFSYNEQFF.

This clonotype was counted only a few times. J is TRBJ2-1 and V is TRBV6-5; D call uncertain. Germline CDR1 reads MNHEY; CDR2 reads SVGAGI. The V gene lost 2 bases and the J gene lost 8 bases, with 7 bases spanning the gap. This CDR3 has 12 residues. The CDR3 spells CASSYGVYEQFF. CDR3 DNA: TGTGCCAGCAGTTACGGCGTGTATGAGCAGTTCTTC.

The rearrangement links TRBV2 to TRBJ2-1, with 13 bases identical to TRBD2. The germline CDR1 and CDR2 sequences are SNHLY and FYNNEI. The CDR3 has 17 residues. V gave up 3 bases and J gave up 0 bases; unmatched junction bases: 2. CDR3 region: CASSEWTSGSSYNEQFF. For the CDR3, the DNA is TGTGCCAGCAGTGAGTGGACTAGCGGGAGCTCCTACAATGAGCAGTTCTTC.

This clonotype has only a few counts. The rearrangement uses TRBV12-3 or TRBV12-4 and TRBJ2-1, with 8 bases identical to TRBD2. The length of the CDR3 is 17 residues. V was clipped by 5 bases and J by 0 bases; unmatched bases: 9. This CDR3 is CASSPRPGGYSYNEQFF. DNA for the CDR3: TGTGCCAGCAGTCCACGCCCGGGAGGGTACTCCTACAATGAGCAGTTCTTC.

Only a few counts were recorded for this clonotype. J is TRBJ2-2 and V is TRBV12-3 or TRBV12-4; TRBD2 matches at 8 bases. The CDR3 is 18 amino acids. V shed 5 bases, J shed 4 bases, and the junction held 15 bases outside the gene matches. The CDR3 coding sequence is TGTGCCAGCAGTCCCCCCTCTAGGTTAGCGGGAACCACCGGGGAGCTGTTTTTT. As protein: CASSPPSRLAGTTGELFF.

Ten or more counts support this clonotype. V is TRBV10-3 and J is TRBJ2-7, with 10 bases lining up with TRBD1. The V gene's germline CDR1 is ENHRY and CDR2 SYGVKD. Germline trimming cut 4 bases from V and 2 bases from J; bases unmatched to any gene: 2. This CDR3 is 14 amino acids long. The CDR3 reads CAISGGTGAYEQYF. In DNA, the CDR3 is TGTGCCATCAGTGGGGGGACAGGGGCCTACGAGCAGTACTTC.

The chain couples TRBV4-1 to TRBJ2-3; 7 bases are shared with TRBD2. Germline lookup yields CDR1 MGHRA and CDR2 YSYEKL. This CDR3 is 14 amino acids long. V dropped 0 bases and J dropped 3; count of bases not matched to a gene: 0. Here the CDR3 reads CASSQDGGTDTQYF. The CDR3 DNA reads as TGCGCCAGCAGCCAAGACGGGGGGACAGATACGCAGTATTTT.

The V and J genes are TRBV30 and TRBJ2-3, with 10 bases aligning to TRBD2. The CDR3 length is 15 residues. The V gene end was trimmed by 0 bases and the J gene end by 3 bases; junction bases not matched to a gene: 3. Looked up from germline, CDR1 is GTSNPN and CDR2 is SVGIG (reference sequence). CDR3: CAWSVSSGSTDTQYF. CDR3 bases: TGTGCCTGGAGTGTCTCTAGCGGGAGTACAGATACGCAGTATTTT.

V and J are TRBV12-3 or TRBV12-4 and TRBJ1-1; D gene ambiguous. V shed 3 bases and J shed 3 bases, with 8 bases lying between them. This CDR3 comprises 13 residues. CDR3 in amino acids: CASSFGEDTEAFF. Here the CDR3 DNA reads TGTGCCAGCAGTTTTGGTGAGGACACTGAAGCTTTCTTT.

The rearrangement joins TRBV5-1 to TRBJ1-1, with a possible D match to TRBD1 (6 bases). Trimming shortened V by 4 bases and J by 3 bases, and 10 bases separated the two germline ends. Germline V CDR1 and CDR2: SGHRS, YFSETQ. There are 13 residues in the CDR3. Here the CDR3 reads CASSLTGYTEAFF. The CDR3 bases are TGCGCCAGCAGCCTAACAGGGTACACTGAAGCTTTCTTT.

This clonotype has more than one count but fewer than ten. V gene TRBV12-3 or TRBV12-4 combines with J gene TRBJ1-2, with TRBD1 matching 7 bases. CDR3 length: 14 amino acids. The ends lost 4 bases at V and 8 bases at J; junction bases unmatched: 10. The CDR3: CASSSRSGQVGYTF. CDR3 nucleotide sequence: TGTGCCAGCAGTTCGAGGTCTGGACAGGTCGGCTACACCTTC.

This chain connects TRBV25-1 to TRBJ2-1, with 11 positions matching TRBD2. V was clipped by 1 base and J by 4 bases; unmatched bases: 6. The CDR3 contains 17 residues. The V gene's germline CDR1 is MGHDK and CDR2 SYGVNS. CDR3 DNA: TGTGCCAGCAGTGAATGGGGTAGCGGGAGGGGTTACAATGAGCAGTTCTTC. The encoded protein is CASSEWGSGRGYNEQFF.

This clonotype has only a few counts. For the CDR3, the DNA is TGTGCCAGCAGTTACTCGGGGCAGATAGAGACCCAGTACTTC. It codes for CASSYSGQIETQYF. This chain links TRBV6-5 with TRBJ2-5; tentatively, D is TRBD1 (5 bases). The CDR3 is made up of 14 amino acids. CDR1 and CDR2 from the germline V gene are MNHEY and SVGAGI. V shed 0 bases and J shed 4 bases, with 9 bases lying between them.

This clonotype was counted between two and nine times. CDR3 nucleotides: TGTGCCAGCAGCTTTGGGTCCGGAAGTGAAAAACTGTTTTTT. Its translation: CASSFGSGSEKLFF. J is TRBJ1-4 and V is TRBV5-6, with D unclear. The germline gives CDR1 SGHDT, CDR2 YYEEEE. This CDR3 spans 14 amino acids. The V and J ends lost 2 bases and 7 bases respectively, with 12 bases between them.

The J gene is TRBJ1-4, the V gene TRBV4-1; unclear D gene. Germline V gene sequence: CDR1 MGHRA, CDR2 YSYEKL. CDR3 length: 15 residues. Trimming removed 3 bases from V and 6 bases from J, with 14 bases in between. This CDR3 reads CASSHRGPLDEKLFF. In DNA, the CDR3 is TGCGCCAGCAGCCATAGAGGCCCCCTGGATGAAAAACTGTTTTTT.

This clonotype has more than one count but fewer than ten. V usage is TRBV9 and J usage is TRBJ2-5; a weak D match, TRBD2 (5 bases). The length of the CDR3 is 14 residues. Trimming took 0 bases from V and 1 from J, leaving 7 bases between them. Germline-derived CDR1 and CDR2 are SGDLS and YYNGEE. DNA for the CDR3: TGTGCCAGCAGCGTAGCGGACTCCCAAGAGACCCAGTACTTC. This sequence encodes CASSVADSQETQYF.

The DNA for the CDR3 is TGTGCCAGCAGCCACGGGACTAGCGGGGGGGGCAATGAGCAGTTCTTC. Protein sequence: CASSHGTSGGGNEQFF. This chain connects TRBV4-2 to TRBJ2-1; 16 bases agree with TRBD2. CDR1 is LGHNA and CDR2 is YNFKEQ in the germline V gene. The CDR3 runs 16 residues. V lost 3 bases and J lost 6; bases outside the gene matches: 2.

This clonotype was recorded a few times. The chain employs TRBV6-2 or TRBV6-3 and TRBJ2-5; the match to TRBD1 covers 8 bases. The germline V gene has CDR1 MNHEY and CDR2 SVGEGT. V lost 5 bases and J lost 1; bases outside the gene matches: 9. The CDR3 has 16 amino acids. The CDR3 DNA reads as TGTGCCAGCAGTCCCGTGAGCGACAGGGGCCAAGAGACCCAGTACTTC. Its protein product is CASSPVSDRGQETQYF.

The chain employs TRBV12-3 or TRBV12-4 and TRBJ2-5, with D uncertain. This CDR3 region has 12 residues. The V and J ends lost 7 bases and 1 base respectively, with 7 bases between them. The CDR3 protein is CASKSFQETQYF. The CDR3 DNA reads TGTGCCAGCAAGAGTTTCCAAGAGACCCAGTACTTC.

The chain recombines TRBV4-1 with TRBJ2-7, with 7 bases fitting TRBD2. Germline-derived CDR1 and CDR2 are MGHRA and YSYEKL. The CDR3 is 15 residues long. J gave up 0 bases and V 8 bases, and 10 bases lay outside the gene matches. CDR3 residues: CASAPEGGASYEQYF. The DNA for the CDR3 is TGCGCCAGCGCCCCTGAGGGAGGGGCCTCCTACGAGCAGTACTTC.

The chain employs TRBV5-1 and TRBJ2-1, with TRBD1 matching 12 bases. Germline CDR1 SGHRS, CDR2 YFSETQ. J was trimmed by 7 bases and V by 4 bases; bases with no gene match: 6. The CDR3 has 15 residues. The CDR3 DNA reads TGCGCCAGCAGCCAGGGACAGGGGGCCGGGAATGAGCAGTTCTTC. Protein sequence: CASSQGQGAGNEQFF.

V is TRBV19 and J is TRBJ2-7, with 13 bases that match TRBD2. The germline CDR1 and CDR2 sequences are LNHDA and SQIVND (reference sequence). The CDR3 is made up of 15 amino acids. V gave up 3 bases and J gave up 3 bases; unmatched junction bases: 2. The CDR3: CASSIGTSGIYEQYF. CDR3 DNA sequence: TGTGCCAGTAGTATTGGGACTAGCGGGATCTACGAGCAGTACTTC.

J is TRBJ2-1 and V is TRBV7-3; 13 bases line up with TRBD2. CDR3 length: 17 residues. The J segment lost 7 bases and the V segment lost 1 base, leaving 7 bases of the junction unmatched. The V gene's germline CDR1 is SGHTA and CDR2 FQGTGA. The CDR3 loop reads CASSLIGLAGVRNEQFF. As DNA, the CDR3 is TGTGCCAGCAGCTTAATTGGACTAGCGGGAGTACGGAATGAGCAGTTCTTC.

The genes are TRBV20-1 and TRBJ2-4; 12 positions agree with TRBD2. Germline CDR1 and CDR2: DFQATT and SNEGSKA (reference sequence). V dropped 0 bases and J dropped 7; count of bases not matched to a gene: 4. The CDR3 has 15 residues. The CDR3 loop is CSARDLAGGPNIQYF. The CDR3 bases are TGCAGTGCTAGAGATCTAGCGGGGGGGCCGAACATTCAGTACTTC.